The text below deals with one T cell receptor (beta chain). Sequenced by immunoSEQ multiplex PCR; TCRdb stores in-frame clones only, minus some. The sample lists 90,000 to 100,000 clones; around 90% were seen once. There are 13 residues in the CDR3. V shed 7 bases and J shed 5 bases, with 9 bases lying between them. Germline CDR1 MDHEN, CDR2 SYDVKM. This entry is derived from a study of blood T cell repertoires in COVID-19. In the study overall: The United States, Italy and Spain were the sources of the acute and convalescent COVID-19 samples.

The chain is built from TRBV28 and TRBJ1-6; D is uncertain. Sequencing was performed on peripheral blood. This receptor was taken from a man aged 50 to 59 with COVID-19, enrolled during active disease. The CDR3 region has the DNA TGTGCCAGCACGAGAGTGAATAATTCACCCCTCCACTTT. This translates into CASTRVNNSPLHF.